Listed here are 31 T cell receptor beta chains from one sample, sequenced in a study of post-analysis software for immune sequencing data. Study-wide findings and caveats: TRBV segments more frequent in patients than in controls numbered roughly 5 and included TRBV5-6, TRBV5-1 and TRBV20-1.

Researchers reported that TCR beta cDNA libraries carried unique molecular identifiers. Via MiXCR, TCRdb re-called the PCR reads, giving one row per CDR3 protein. The data show fewer than 850,000 distinct CDR3 sequences, with roughly 27% seen just once and 0.55% to 0.65% held by the top ten. No antigen has been assigned to these receptors. The sample consisted of blood. The receptors derive from a girl between 10 and 17 years old with multiple sclerosis.

The chain employs TRBV29-1 and TRBJ1-1; D remains ambiguous. The CDR3 covers 13 residues. V was shortened by 6 bases and J by 0 bases, with 11 bases between the two germline ends. From germline, CDR1 is SQVTM and CDR2 ANQGSEA. The CDR3 region is CSVTWNLNTEAFF. The CDR3 nucleotides read TGCAGCGTGACTTGGAACTTGAACACTGAAGCTTTCTTT.

This clonotype was seen a few times. The J gene is TRBJ1-2, the V gene TRBV6-5; D is unclear. Trimming pared 0 bases from V and 4 bases from J, leaving 9 bases between. This CDR3 has 14 residues. CDR1 is MNHEY, CDR2 SVGAGI, per germline. CDR3 protein: CASSYSSQSYGYTF. The CDR3 nucleotides are TGTGCCAGCAGTTACTCTAGCCAGTCCTATGGCTACACCTTC.

This clonotype was observed a handful of times. The V call is TRBV29-1, the J call TRBJ2-1, with 12 bases identical to TRBD2. The CDR3 covers 16 residues. V lost 6 bases to trimming and J lost 5 bases; unmatched junction nucleotides: 11. Germline V CDR1 and CDR2: SQVTM, ANQGSEA. CDR3 in DNA: TGCAGCGTCCTCTCCCTAGCGGGAGGGCAGGACAATGAGCAGTTCTTC. Translating it yields CSVLSLAGGQDNEQFF.

The chain employs TRBV3-1 and TRBJ2-1; 11 bases agree with TRBD2. V lost 4 bases and J lost 0; bases outside the gene matches: 11. Germline V gene data show CDR1 as LGHDT and CDR2 as YNNKEL (reference sequence). CDR3 length: 19 amino acids. This CDR3 reads CASSPGLAGLLSSYNEQFF. CDR3 coding DNA: TGTGCCAGCAGCCCCGGACTAGCGGGTCTTCTAAGCTCCTACAATGAGCAGTTCTTC.

This clonotype came up a few times. This chain uses TRBV6-2 or TRBV6-3 with TRBJ2-7; 7 positions agree with TRBD1. V gave up 5 bases and J gave up 1 base; unmatched junction bases: 11. Per the germline V gene, CDR1 is MNHEY and CDR2 is SVGEGT. The CDR3 has 16 amino acids. The CDR3 reads CASSTPGTAISYEQYF. The CDR3 DNA is TGTGCCAGCAGTACGCCCGGGACAGCTATATCCTACGAGCAGTACTTC.

The genes are TRBV5-1 and TRBJ1-1, with D possibly being TRBD1 (6 bases). Germline V gives CDR1 SGHRS, CDR2 YFSETQ. The length of the CDR3 is 14 residues. V shed 4 bases and J shed 3 bases, with 13 bases lying between them. The CDR3 coding sequence is TGCGCCAGCAGCATACAGGGAGTCGACACTGAAGCTTTCTTT. This translates into CASSIQGVDTEAFF.

This clonotype was observed a handful of times. For the CDR3, the DNA is TGTGCCAGCAGCCTGATGGCGGGGTGGGGGAATGAGCAGTTCTTC. Its protein product is CASSLMAGWGNEQFF. This chain links TRBV7-2 with TRBJ2-1; TRBD2 might be the D (6 bases). The CDR3 covers 15 residues. Trimming took 5 bases from V and 7 from J, leaving 18 bases between them. Germline CDR1 SGHTA, CDR2 FQGNSA.

J is TRBJ1-6 and V is TRBV10-3; D call uncertain. CDR1 ENHRY and CDR2 SYGVKD come from the germline V gene. The CDR3 has 15 residues. Deletions cut 2 bases from V and 8 bases from J, with 13 bases between. CDR3 sequence (DNA): TGTGCCATCAGTGAGGTGGGGTTCCCGGATTCACCCCTCCACTTT. The encoded protein is CAISEVGFPDSPLHF.

J is TRBJ2-1 and V is TRBV4-3; 9 positions agree with TRBD1. The CDR3 runs 18 residues. J gave up 13 bases and V 0 bases, and 19 bases lay outside the gene matches. Germline assignment: CDR1 LGHNA and CDR2 YSLEER. The CDR3 nucleotides read TGCGCCAGCAGCCAAGATCTTGGTGGGACAGGGAGGGTGATACCCCAGTTCTTC. Residues: CASSQDLGGTGRVIPQFF.

As concerns this clonotype: One junction end disagrees with the germline gene, perhaps due to a read error. This chain joins TRBV28 and TRBJ2-1, with D tentatively TRBD2 (5 bases). Germline values: CDR1 MDHEN, CDR2 SYDVKM. The CDR3 runs to 15 residues. The CDR3 protein is CASRLGGFSHNEQFF. The DNA for the CDR3 is TGTGCCAGCAGGTTGGGCGGGTTCTCCCACAATGAGCAGTTCTTC.

J is TRBJ1-4 and V is TRBV11-2; D is perhaps TRBD1 (5 bases). This CDR3 contains 15 residues. Per germline, CDR1 SGHAT and CDR2 FQNNGV. The V and J ends lost 5 bases and 5 bases respectively, with 15 bases between them. CDR3 sequence: CASSPRGGRNEKLFF. CDR3 in DNA: TGTGCCAGCAGCCCCCGTGGGGGTCGAAATGAAAAACTGTTTTTT.

This clonotype was observed a handful of times. The chain links TRBV7-9 to TRBJ2-1; tentative D call: TRBD2 (5 bases). Germline CDR1 SEHNR, CDR2 FQNEAQ (reference sequence). The CDR3 is 15 residues long. V dropped 3 bases and J dropped 4 bases, with 13 bases sitting between them. CDR3 in amino acids: CASSFVTGMYNEQFF. The DNA for the CDR3 is TGTGCCAGCAGCTTTGTGACCGGGATGTACAATGAGCAGTTCTTC.

The chain employs TRBV6-1 and TRBJ1-1; 9 bases line up with TRBD1. The CDR3 loop spans 14 amino acids. The V gene's germline CDR1 is MNHNS and CDR2 SASEGT. With 10 bases clipped from V and 0 bases from J, the junction kept 6 bases outside the gene matches. As DNA, the CDR3 is TGTGCCAACGGACAGGGGCCAGTGAACACTGAAGCTTTCTTT. Translation: CANGQGPVNTEAFF.

At least ten counts were recorded for this clonotype. The CDR3 protein is CASSQEDSLQNIQYF. In DNA form, the CDR3 reads TGCGCCAGCAGCCAAGAGGACAGCCTACAAAACATTCAGTACTTC. The J gene is TRBJ2-4, the V gene TRBV4-3; possible D gene TRBD1, 6 bases. Germline CDR1 reads LGHNA; CDR2 reads YSLEER. V dropped 0 bases and J dropped 5 bases, with 11 bases sitting between them. The CDR3 is made up of 15 amino acids.

This clonotype was detected once. The chain combines TRBV7-2 with TRBJ2-1, with TRBD2 identical over 10 bases. CDR3 length: 18 residues. V lost 0 bases, J lost 10 bases, and 15 bases stayed unmatched. Germline V CDR1 and CDR2: SGHTA, FQGNSA. Written as DNA, the CDR3 is TGTGCCAGCAGCTTAGCTCTTTTGGGAACTAGCGGGACTTACGAGCAGTTCTTC. This translates into CASSLALLGTSGTYEQFF.

This clonotype appeared many times. The chain is built from TRBV12-3 or TRBV12-4 and TRBJ1-2, with 7 nucleotides matching TRBD1. The CDR3 length is 15 residues. V shed 5 bases and J 6 bases; nucleotides not matched to a gene: 12. The CDR3 bases are TGTGCCAGCAGTCCTATTACCGGGACAGTCCATGGCTACACCTTC. Protein: CASSPITGTVHGYTF.

V gene TRBV29-1 combines with J gene TRBJ2-1; 13 nucleotides line up with TRBD2. Germline CDR1 SQVTM, CDR2 ANQGSEA. CDR3 length equals 14 residues. The V segment lost 6 bases and the J segment 6 bases; nucleotides outside the gene matches: 5. The CDR3 here is CSVETSGRINEQFF. As DNA, the CDR3 is TGCAGCGTGGAGACTAGCGGGAGGATCAATGAGCAGTTCTTC.

The chain uses TRBV6-6 and TRBJ2-3, with D maybe TRBD2 (5 bases). Germline V CDR1 and CDR2: MNHNY, SVGAGI (reference sequence). The CDR3 length is 14 residues. V lost 4 bases to trimming and J lost 2 bases, with 10 bases between them. This CDR3 is CASSSIDYTDTQYF. As DNA, the CDR3 is TGTGCCAGCAGTTCCATCGACTACACAGATACGCAGTATTTT.

This clonotype showed up just a few times. V usage is TRBV6-5 and J usage is TRBJ2-3; TRBD2 aligns across 8 bases. The V gene end was trimmed by 6 bases and the J gene end by 2 bases; junction bases not matched to a gene: 7. Germline V gene lookup returns CDR1 MNHEY and CDR2 SVGAGI. The CDR3 is 15 residues long. DNA of the CDR3: TGTGCCAGCAGGGGTAGCGGGGCTTCCACAGATACGCAGTATTTT. The encoded protein is CASRGSGASTDTQYF.

This clonotype was seen a handful of times. The chain joins TRBV5-1 to TRBJ2-3; 7 bases line up with TRBD2. J was trimmed by 1 base and V by 5 bases; bases with no gene match: 4. This CDR3 comprises 14 residues. Per germline, CDR1 SGHRS and CDR2 YFSETQ. The CDR3 here is CASRPAGGTDTQYF. In DNA, the CDR3 is TGCGCCAGCAGGCCGGCGGGGGGCACAGATACGCAGTATTTT.

This chain joins TRBV4-3 and TRBJ2-3; 7 bases line up with TRBD2. Losses at the gene ends were 0 bases for V and 2 bases for J; bases not matched to a gene: 5. Germline V gene lookup returns CDR1 LGHNA and CDR2 YSLEER. The CDR3 sequence is 16 residues long. CDR3 coding DNA: TGCGCCAGCAGCCAAGAGGTGAGCGGGACCACAGATACGCAGTATTTT. Its translation: CASSQEVSGTTDTQYF.

This chain joins TRBV27 and TRBJ2-5, with TRBD2 matching over 9 bases. Germline CDR1 MNHEY, CDR2 SMNVEV (reference sequence). The CDR3 contains 14 residues. Unmatched junction bases numbered 9, after V lost 8 bases and J lost 5 bases. The CDR3 is CASGVAGVAETQYF. The CDR3 DNA reads as TGTGCCAGCGGAGTAGCGGGAGTGGCGGAGACCCAGTACTTC.

This clonotype has at least ten counts. The genes are TRBV4-3 and TRBJ2-5; 12 positions agree with TRBD2. V shed 4 bases and J 5 bases; nucleotides not matched to a gene: 5. The length of the CDR3 is 15 residues. CDR1 is LGHNA, CDR2 YSLEER, per germline. In DNA, the CDR3 is TGCGCCAGCAGCCCGACTAGCGGGAGACGGGAGACCCAGTACTTC. This sequence encodes CASSPTSGRRETQYF.

This clonotype was found a few times. The CDR3 coding sequence is TGCGCCAGCAGCCAAGAACCGGCCGCAAGGGCAGATACGCAGTATTTT. It is translated as CASSQEPAARADTQYF. This chain connects TRBV4-1 to TRBJ2-3; D is unclear. V shed 0 bases and J shed 4 bases, with 14 bases lying between them. This CDR3 has 16 residues. The germline gives CDR1 MGHRA, CDR2 YSYEKL.

The rearrangement uses TRBV6-1 and TRBJ1-2; the D gene is possibly TRBD1 (5 bases). Germline V gene lookup returns CDR1 MNHNS and CDR2 SASEGT. V gave up 3 bases and J gave up 5 bases, with 16 bases separating them. This CDR3 has 15 residues. CDR3 coding DNA: TGTGCCAGCAGTGATGAAGCAGGGCCATGGTATGGCTACACCTTC. This encodes CASSDEAGPWYGYTF.

The CDR3 nucleotides read TGTGCCAGCAGCCGCGGACTAGCGGGAGCAGACGAGCAGTACTTC. Its protein product is CASSRGLAGADEQYF. This chain uses TRBV9 with TRBJ2-7; TRBD2 matches 13 bases. Trimming cost V 4 bases and J 5 bases; bases outside gene matches: 6. Germline CDR1 reads SGDLS; CDR2 reads YYNGEE. The length of the CDR3 is 15 residues.

This clonotype came up a few times. The V and J genes are TRBV28 and TRBJ1-5; maybe TRBD1 (5 bases). CDR1 and CDR2 (germline): MDHEN, SYDVKM. The length of the CDR3 is 15 residues. The V end was cut by 7 bases, the J end by 5 bases, with 18 bases between. The CDR3 loop reads CASTLRGRRDQPQHF. The CDR3 bases are TGTGCCAGCACTTTGAGGGGCCGCCGGGATCAGCCCCAGCATTTT.

This chain uses TRBV10-3 with TRBJ1-2; maybe TRBD1 (5 bases). Trimming left V 10 bases short and J 2 bases short, with 14 bases between. This CDR3 is built from 13 residues. CDR1 and CDR2 (germline): ENHRY, SYGVKD. This chain's CDR3 is CATAPGLNYGYTF. CDR3 in DNA: TGTGCCACCGCGCCGGGACTCAACTATGGCTACACCTTC.

This rearrangement joins TRBV6-5 to TRBJ2-7, with 7 bases matching TRBD1. The CDR3 spans 14 residues. Germline-derived CDR1 and CDR2 are MNHEY and SVGAGI. With 7 bases clipped from V and 3 bases from J, the junction kept 9 bases outside the gene matches. Here the CDR3 reads CASTQGDRRYEQYF. CDR3 DNA sequence: TGTGCCAGCACCCAGGGGGACAGACGCTACGAGCAGTACTTC.

This clonotype was seen a few times. The rearrangement joins TRBV5-1 to TRBJ2-4, with TRBD1 matching over 7 bases. In germline, CDR1 is SGHRS, CDR2 YFSETQ. The CDR3 contains 13 residues. After removal of 7 bases from V and 6 bases from J, the junction contained 7 bases not matched to a gene. The CDR3 DNA reads as TGCGCCAGCGCCCCCGGGACAGCAAACATTCAGTACTTC. Translated, it gives CASAPGTANIQYF.

This clonotype has just a few counts. The chain recombines TRBV24-1 with TRBJ2-7; 9 bases match TRBD2. Germline CDR1 and CDR2: KGHDR and SFDVKD. The CDR3 has 15 residues. The J segment lost 6 bases and the V segment lost 3 bases, leaving 8 bases of the junction unmatched. CDR3 bases: TGTGCCACCAGTGATAGGAGCGGGAGGTACGGCGAGCAGTACTTC. It translates to CATSDRSGRYGEQYF.